One and the same sample provided the 3 T cell receptor beta chains below, sequenced in a study of T cells after yellow fever vaccination. One entry per CDR3 protein results from TCRdb running MiXCR on the 5' RACE reads. Of 250,000 to 300,000 distinct CDR3 sequences in the sample, approximately 10% were seen once. The specimen comprised CD4+ T cells sorted from PBMCs, sampled 5 days after the yellow fever booster vaccination. Source of these receptors: a young man who received the YFV17D yellow fever vaccine.

V is TRBV20-1 and J is TRBJ1-1; no firm D call. The V gene lost 4 bases and the J gene lost 0 bases, with 12 bases spanning the gap. Germline CDR1 is DFQATT and CDR2 is SNEGSKA (reference sequence). CDR3 length: 14 residues. For the CDR3, the DNA is TGCAGTGCTAAGGCAGGAGCCATGAACACTGAAGCTTTCTTT. It yields the protein CSAKAGAMNTEAFF.

This clonotype has a handful of counts. The chain couples TRBV5-1 to TRBJ1-4, with 7 bases that match TRBD1. The germline V gene encodes CDR1 SGHRS and CDR2 YFSETQ. With 4 bases clipped from V and 1 base from J, the junction kept 7 bases outside the gene matches. The CDR3 contains 16 residues. The CDR3 DNA follows: TGCGCCAGCAGCCGGGACTCAGGGGGAACTAATGAAAAACTGTTTTTT. This sequence encodes CASSRDSGGTNEKLFF. The full variable domain, its missing parts supplied by reference TRBV5-1 and TRBJ1-4, is KAGVTQTPRYLIKTRGQQVTLSCSPISGHRSVSWYQQTPGQGLQFLFEYFSETQRNKGNFPGRFSGRQFSNSRSEMNVSTLELGDSALYLCASSRDSGGTNEKLFFGSGTQLSVL.

This chain links TRBV5-4 with TRBJ2-2; perhaps TRBD1 as D (6 bases). The germline V and J ends were trimmed by 0 bases and 1 base, with 10 bases remaining between them. CDR1 and CDR2 from the germline V gene are SGHNT and YYREEE (reference sequence). This CDR3 has 16 residues. The DNA for the CDR3 is TGTGCCAGCAGCTTGGTGGGGGCAGTGAACACCGGGGAGCTGTTTTTT. This translates into CASSLVGAVNTGELFF.